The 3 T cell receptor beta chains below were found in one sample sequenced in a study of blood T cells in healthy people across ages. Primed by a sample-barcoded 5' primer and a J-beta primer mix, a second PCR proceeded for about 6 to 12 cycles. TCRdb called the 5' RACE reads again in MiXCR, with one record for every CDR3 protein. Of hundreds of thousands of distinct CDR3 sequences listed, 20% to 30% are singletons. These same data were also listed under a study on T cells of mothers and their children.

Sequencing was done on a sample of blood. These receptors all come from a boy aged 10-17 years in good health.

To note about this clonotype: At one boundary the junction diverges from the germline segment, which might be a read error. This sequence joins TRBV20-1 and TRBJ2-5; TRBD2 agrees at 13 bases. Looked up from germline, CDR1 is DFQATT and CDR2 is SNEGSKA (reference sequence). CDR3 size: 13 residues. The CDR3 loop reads CSASGLAGEGRFF. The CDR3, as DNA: TGCAGTGCTAGCGGACTAGCGGGAGAGGGGAGGTTCTTC.

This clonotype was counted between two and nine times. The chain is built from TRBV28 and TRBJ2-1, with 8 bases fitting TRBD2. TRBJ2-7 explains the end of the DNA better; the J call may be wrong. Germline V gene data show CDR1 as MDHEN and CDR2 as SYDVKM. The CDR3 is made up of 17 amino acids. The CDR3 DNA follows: TGTGCCAGCAGCCAAGGGGGATGGGGAACTAGCGGCTACGAGCAGTACTTC. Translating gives CASSQGGWGTSGYEQYF.

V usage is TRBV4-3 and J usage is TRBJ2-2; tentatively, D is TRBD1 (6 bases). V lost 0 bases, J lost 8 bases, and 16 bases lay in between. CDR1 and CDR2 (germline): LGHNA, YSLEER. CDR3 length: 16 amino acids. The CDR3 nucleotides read TGCGCCAGCAGCCAAGATCGGACAGTCTACAGAGGGGAGCTGTTTTTT. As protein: CASSQDRTVYRGELFF.